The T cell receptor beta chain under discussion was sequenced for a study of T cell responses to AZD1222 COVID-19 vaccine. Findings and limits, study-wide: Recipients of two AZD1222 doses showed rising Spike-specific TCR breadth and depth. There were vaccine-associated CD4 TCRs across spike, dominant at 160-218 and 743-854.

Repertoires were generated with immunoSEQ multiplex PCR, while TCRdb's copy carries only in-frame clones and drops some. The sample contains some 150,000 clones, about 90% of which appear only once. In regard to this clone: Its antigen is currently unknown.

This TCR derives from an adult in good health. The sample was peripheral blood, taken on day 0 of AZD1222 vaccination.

Here the CDR3 reads CASKRGGGLTYEQYF. The CDR3 DNA sequence: TGTGCCAGCAAACGGGGCGGCGGGCTTACCTACGAGCAGTACTTC. J is TRBJ2-7 and V is TRBV28; perhaps D is TRBD1 or TRBD2 (5 bases each). Germline V gene sequence: CDR1 MDHEN, CDR2 SYDVKM. Between the trimmed V and J ends, which lost 7 bases and 2 bases, there was a span of 18 bases. This CDR3 has 15 amino acids.